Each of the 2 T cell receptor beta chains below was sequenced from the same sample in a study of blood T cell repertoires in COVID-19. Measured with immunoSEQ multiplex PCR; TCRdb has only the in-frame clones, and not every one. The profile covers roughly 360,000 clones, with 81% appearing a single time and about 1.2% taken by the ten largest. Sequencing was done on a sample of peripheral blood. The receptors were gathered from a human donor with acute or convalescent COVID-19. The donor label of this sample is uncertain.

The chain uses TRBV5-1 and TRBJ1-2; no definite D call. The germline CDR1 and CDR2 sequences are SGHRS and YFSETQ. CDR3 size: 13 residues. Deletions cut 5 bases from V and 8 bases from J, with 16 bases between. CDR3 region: CASRYSDSGGYTF. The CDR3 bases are TGCGCCAGCAGGTATTCGGATTCGGGGGGCTACACCTTC.

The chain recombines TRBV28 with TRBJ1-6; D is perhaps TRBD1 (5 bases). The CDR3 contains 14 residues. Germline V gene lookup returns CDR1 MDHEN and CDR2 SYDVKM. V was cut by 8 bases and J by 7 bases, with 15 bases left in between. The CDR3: CASFARVGNSPLHF. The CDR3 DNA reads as TGTGCCAGCTTCGCCAGGGTAGGCAATTCACCCCTCCACTTT.